This is a list of T cell receptor beta chains from one sample in a study of blood T cell repertoires in COVID-19. Measured with immunoSEQ multiplex PCR; TCRdb has only the in-frame clones, and not every one. Of about 160,000 clones in the sample, under 80% were seen once. Sequenced input: peripheral blood. The receptor set was obtained from a man between 65 and 79 years old with acute or convalescent COVID-19. Each CDR3 is given with its conserved first and last residue. A D gene is named only where the DNA matches it firmly. Clone size, where shown, is once, few, many, or a class for clones that have expanded.

D gene: TRBD2
J gene: TRBJ2-2
V gene: TRBV27
clone size: -
CDR3 DNA: TGTGCCATCGGGCGCCCCCCGGGAGGGGCGAACACCGGGGAGCTGTTTTTT
CDR3 protein: CAIGRPPGGANTGELFF

D gene: -
J gene: TRBJ2-2
V gene: TRBV11-2
clone size: -
CDR3 DNA: TGTGCCAGCAGCTTTCCGGGCGAACGGGGTGTGCTGTTTTTT
CDR3 protein: CASSFPGERGVLFF

D gene: -
J gene: TRBJ2-7
V gene: TRBV2
clone size: once
CDR3 DNA: TGTGCCAGCACCCGGGGAGGCTCCTACGAGCAGTACTTC
CDR3 protein: CASTRGGSYEQYF

D gene: -
J gene: TRBJ1-1
V gene: TRBV6-5
clone size: -
CDR3 DNA: TGTGCCAGCAGTTACTCGGAGGCAGGAGGTAACACTGAAGCTTTCTTT
CDR3 protein: CASSYSEAGGNTEAFF

D gene: -
J gene: TRBJ1-3
V gene: TRBV24-1
clone size: once
CDR3 DNA: TGTGCCACCAGTGATCCCCCGGGGGAGCCTGGAAACACCATATATTTT
CDR3 protein: CATSDPPGEPGNTIYF

D gene: TRBD1
J gene: TRBJ1-1
V gene: TRBV6-5
clone size: once
CDR3 DNA: TGTGCCAGCAAGGAAGGACAGGGAAACACTGAAGCTTTCTTT
CDR3 protein: CASKEGQGNTEAFF

D gene: -
J gene: TRBJ2-5
V gene: TRBV5-1
clone size: -
CDR3 DNA: TGCGCCAGCAGCTTGGTACAGCGGGCCCAAGAGACCCAGTACTTC
CDR3 protein: CASSLVQRAQETQYF

D gene: TRBD1
J gene: TRBJ1-2
V gene: TRBV6-5
clone size: -
CDR3 DNA: TGTGCCAGCAGTTACTCCGGGACAGGGGCCTATGGCTACACCTTC
CDR3 protein: CASSYSGTGAYGYTF

D gene: TRBD2
J gene: TRBJ2-1
V gene: TRBV19
clone size: -
CDR3 DNA: TGTGCCAGTAGTATCACGAGCGGGAGGGCCAATGAGCAGTTCTTC
CDR3 protein: CASSITSGRANEQFF

D gene: -
J gene: TRBJ2-5
V gene: TRBV5-1
clone size: few
CDR3 DNA: TGCGCCAGCAGCAGCGTGATCGGAGAGACCCAGTACTTC
CDR3 protein: CASSSVIGETQYF

D gene: -
J gene: TRBJ1-1
V gene: TRBV6-2/TRBV6-3
clone size: -
CDR3 DNA: TGTGCCAGCAGTTACTCCCAAGGAGTCACTGAAGCTTTCTTT
CDR3 protein: CASSYSQGVTEAFF

D gene: TRBD2
J gene: TRBJ2-1
V gene: TRBV27
clone size: -
CDR3 DNA: TGTGCCAGCAGTTTATTGTCTAGCGGGAGCCTAAGCTCCTACAATGAGCAGTTCTTC
CDR3 protein: CASSLLSSGSLSSYNEQFF

D gene: -
J gene: TRBJ1-1
V gene: TRBV11-2
clone size: -
CDR3 DNA: TGTGCCAGCAGCATATCCAGGGAGGTGAGGACTGAAGCTTTCTTT
CDR3 protein: CASSISREVRTEAFF

D gene: TRBD1
J gene: TRBJ2-1
V gene: TRBV4-3
clone size: -
CDR3 DNA: TGCGCCAGTGGGACAGGGGGGAGGGATGAGCAGTTCTTC
CDR3 protein: CASGTGGRDEQFF

D gene: -
J gene: TRBJ1-2
V gene: TRBV3-1/TRBV3-2
clone size: -
CDR3 DNA: TGTGCCAGCAGCCAAGGGGGGGGACGTAACTATGGCTACACCTTC
CDR3 protein: CASSQGGGRNYGYTF

D gene: TRBD1
J gene: TRBJ2-1
V gene: TRBV7-9
clone size: -
CDR3 DNA: TGTGCCAGCCAGGGACAGAGTGAGCAGTTCTTC
CDR3 protein: CASQGQSEQFF

D gene: TRBD1
J gene: TRBJ1-2
V gene: TRBV28
clone size: -
CDR3 DNA: TGTGCCAGCAGCTTGACAGGGAACTATGGCTACACCTTC
CDR3 protein: CASSLTGNYGYTF

D gene: -
J gene: TRBJ1-1
V gene: TRBV3-1/TRBV3-2
clone size: few
CDR3 DNA: TGTGCCAGCAGCCTCGGACTGGATATGAACACTGAAGCTTTCTTT
CDR3 protein: CASSLGLDMNTEAFF

D gene: -
J gene: TRBJ1-2
V gene: TRBV28
clone size: -
CDR3 DNA: TGTGCCAGCAGCCCCGTTTTAGGGGGCTATGGCTACACCTTC
CDR3 protein: CASSPVLGGYGYTF

D gene: TRBD2
J gene: TRBJ2-3
V gene: TRBV24-1
clone size: -
CDR3 DNA: TGTGCCACCAGTGATTTTAGCGGGGGCTCCCCAGATACGCAGTATTTT
CDR3 protein: CATSDFSGGSPDTQYF

D gene: -
J gene: TRBJ2-7
V gene: TRBV5-5
clone size: -
CDR3 DNA: TGTGCCAGCAGCTTCTTAGGGGACAATTTCTACGAGCAGTACTTC
CDR3 protein: CASSFLGDNFYEQYF

D gene: TRBD2
J gene: TRBJ2-1
V gene: TRBV5-1
clone size: -
CDR3 DNA: TGCGCCAGCAGCTTGGACAGCGGGGGGGCCGGGAGGAATGAGCAGTTCTTC
CDR3 protein: CASSLDSGGAGRNEQFF

D gene: -
J gene: TRBJ1-1
V gene: TRBV27
clone size: -
CDR3 DNA: TGTGCCAGCAGTTTTTGGGGAGGCACTGAAGCTTTCTTT
CDR3 protein: CASSFWGGTEAFF

D gene: -
J gene: TRBJ2-1
V gene: TRBV29-1
clone size: -
CDR3 DNA: TGCAGCGGAACAGGGCTAAATGAGCAGTTCTTC
CDR3 protein: CSGTGLNEQFF

D gene: TRBD1
J gene: TRBJ1-5
V gene: TRBV5-1
clone size: -
CDR3 DNA: TGCGCCAGCAGACAGGGGTTCGATCAGCCCCAGCATTTT
CDR3 protein: CASRQGFDQPQHF

D gene: TRBD1
J gene: TRBJ1-2
V gene: TRBV19
clone size: -
CDR3 DNA: TGTGCCAGTAGTACGGGACAGATTAACTATGGCTACACCTTC
CDR3 protein: CASSTGQINYGYTF

D gene: -
J gene: TRBJ1-2
V gene: TRBV7-3
clone size: -
CDR3 DNA: TGTGCCAGCAGCCCCGGCGGGACTTTCTACACCTTC
CDR3 protein: CASSPGGTFYTF

D gene: -
J gene: TRBJ2-7
V gene: TRBV6-5
clone size: -
CDR3 DNA: TGTGCCAGCGGGCGCGGGGACTCCTCCTACGAGCAGTACTTC
CDR3 protein: CASGRGDSSYEQYF

D gene: -
J gene: TRBJ2-7
V gene: TRBV3-1/TRBV3-2
clone size: -
CDR3 DNA: TGTGCCAGCAGCCAAGGGAGGAACGAGCAGTACTTC
CDR3 protein: CASSQGRNEQYF

D gene: TRBD1
J gene: TRBJ1-1
V gene: TRBV5-1
clone size: many
CDR3 DNA: TGCGCCAGCAGCTATGACAGGGTAGACACTGAAGCTTTCTTT
CDR3 protein: CASSYDRVDTEAFF

D gene: -
J gene: TRBJ1-5
V gene: TRBV6-1
clone size: -
CDR3 DNA: TGTGCCAGCAGTGAATACGCCTACACCTTAGGGAGTCAGCCCCAGCATTTT
CDR3 protein: CASSEYAYTLGSQPQHF

D gene: -
J gene: TRBJ1-5
V gene: TRBV4-2
clone size: few
CDR3 DNA: TGTGCCAGCAGCCAGACAAACACGGGCAATCAGCCCCAGCATTTT
CDR3 protein: CASSQTNTGNQPQHF

D gene: TRBD1
J gene: TRBJ2-7
V gene: TRBV6-5
clone size: -
CDR3 DNA: TGTGCCAGCAGCGCAAATAGGGGGCTGTGGGAGCAGTACTTC
CDR3 protein: CASSANRGLWEQYF

D gene: -
J gene: TRBJ1-2
V gene: TRBV5-4
clone size: few
CDR3 DNA: TGTGCCAGCAGCTTGCATAGTAACGGCTACACCTTC
CDR3 protein: CASSLHSNGYTF

D gene: -
J gene: TRBJ1-6
V gene: TRBV4-2
clone size: -
CDR3 DNA: TGTGCCAGCAGCCAAGACGGTTATTCACCCCTCCACTTT
CDR3 protein: CASSQDGYSPLHF

D gene: TRBD1
J gene: TRBJ1-4
V gene: TRBV27
clone size: -
CDR3 DNA: TGTGCCAGCAGCCAACAGGGGTCTGAAAAACTGTTTTTT
CDR3 protein: CASSQQGSEKLFF

D gene: -
J gene: TRBJ1-6
V gene: TRBV7-2
clone size: few
CDR3 DNA: TGTGCCAGCAGCTCGGGACTGAGGAATTCACCCCTCCACTTT
CDR3 protein: CASSSGLRNSPLHF

D gene: -
J gene: TRBJ2-5
V gene: TRBV6-5
clone size: -
CDR3 DNA: TGTGCCAGCAGGCGAACAGGGACGGGCGAAGAGACCCAGTACTTC
CDR3 protein: CASRRTGTGEETQYF

D gene: -
J gene: TRBJ1-2
V gene: TRBV7-9
clone size: -
CDR3 DNA: TGTGCCACCGCGGGGGGGGCCCGTGGCTACACCTTC
CDR3 protein: CATAGGARGYTF

D gene: -
J gene: TRBJ2-3
V gene: TRBV29-1
clone size: -
CDR3 DNA: TGCAGCGTTGTCAGGGGCACAGATACGCAGTATTTT
CDR3 protein: CSVVRGTDTQYF

D gene: -
J gene: TRBJ1-1
V gene: TRBV6-5
clone size: -
CDR3 DNA: TGTGCCAGCGAAGAACAGGGACGAACTGAAGCTTTCTTT
CDR3 protein: CASEEQGRTEAFF